Below are 10 T cell receptor beta chains sequenced from a single sample in a study of response to subunit inactivated influenza vaccine. TCRdb re-derived calls from the RT-PCR reads in MiXCR, one entry per CDR3 protein. Among roughly 790,000 distinct CDR3 sequences listed, 20% to 25% were seen once. This material consisted of PBMCs from blood, taken about 5 days after vaccination. Source of these receptors: a man in his fifties who received an inactivated influenza vaccine.

The table lists this clonotype with a few counts. The chain combines TRBV27 with TRBJ2-7; TRBD2 agrees at 11 bases. With 5 bases clipped from V and 7 bases from J, the junction kept 7 bases outside the gene matches. CDR1 and CDR2 from the germline V gene are MNHEY and SMNVEV (reference sequence). This CDR3 contains 14 residues. The DNA of the CDR3 is TGTGCCAGCAGTCTCGGGACTAGCGGAGCTGAGCAGTACTTC. The encoded protein is CASSLGTSGAEQYF.

Here the CDR3 DNA reads TGTGCCAGCAGCTTAACGCCGGGGGGGGCCGTCGACCCCTACGAGCAGTACTTC. It translates to CASSLTPGGAVDPYEQYF. The J gene is TRBJ2-7, the V gene TRBV11-1, with 8 nucleotides matching TRBD2. Germline V CDR1 and CDR2: SGHAT, FQDESV (reference sequence). This CDR3 comprises 18 residues. Trimming removed 2 bases from V and 2 bases from J; junction bases left unmatched: 14.

This clonotype was found many times. The chain carries TRBV7-6 and TRBJ2-1; D unresolved. This CDR3 spans 13 amino acids. In germline, CDR1 is SGHVS, CDR2 FNYEAQ. Between the trimmed V and J ends, which lost 0 bases and 10 bases, there was a span of 10 bases. The CDR3: CASSLARSVEQFF. In DNA, the CDR3 is TGTGCCAGCAGCTTAGCACGTAGTGTCGAGCAGTTCTTC.

This clonotype was recorded a few times. The chain is built from TRBV12-3 or TRBV12-4 and TRBJ2-1; a weak D match, TRBD1 (6 bases). Trimming pared 2 bases from V and 9 bases from J, leaving 8 bases between. The CDR3 runs to 12 residues. CDR3 protein: CASSLRGGEQFF. The CDR3 DNA reads TGTGCCAGCAGTTTAAGAGGGGGTGAGCAGTTCTTC.

This clonotype was detected only once. This chain connects TRBV27 to TRBJ2-7, with TRBD2 matching over 14 bases. Trimming took 4 bases from V and 7 from J; bases not matched to a gene: 6. The germline V gene encodes CDR1 MNHEY and CDR2 SMNVEV (reference sequence). This CDR3 is 15 amino acids long. The CDR3 sequence: CASSSGTSGSGEQYF. CDR3 bases: TGTGCCAGCAGTTCCGGGACTAGCGGGAGTGGGGAGCAGTACTTC.

The chain links TRBV5-1 to TRBJ1-1; D may be TRBD1 (5 bases). V was clipped by 2 bases and J by 0 bases, with 17 bases between them. Germline CDR1 reads SGHRS; CDR2 reads YFSETQ. The CDR3 contains 17 residues. The chain's CDR3 is CASSFSPGRGMNTEAFF. The CDR3 DNA sequence: TGCGCCAGCAGCTTCTCCCCCGGGCGGGGGATGAACACTGAAGCTTTCTTT.

This clonotype has a handful of counts. The chain is built from TRBV6-2 or TRBV6-3 and TRBJ2-1; 8 nucleotides match TRBD1. V was pared by 5 bases and J by 3 bases, with 15 bases of the junction left unmatched. CDR3 length: 18 amino acids. Germline-derived CDR1 and CDR2 are MNHEY and SVGEGT. CDR3 residues: CASSGNLGNRGNYNEQFF. CDR3 DNA: TGTGCCAGCAGTGGAAACCTAGGTAACAGGGGGAACTACAATGAGCAGTTCTTC.

In its sample, this clonotype was seen a few times. The CDR3 DNA sequence: TGCAGCGGGACAGGGGTAACCGGGGAGCTGTTTTTT. Its translation is CSGTGVTGELFF. The chain joins TRBV29-1 to TRBJ2-2; 9 bases agree with TRBD1. V was clipped by 7 bases and J by 5 bases; unmatched bases: 2. Per germline, CDR1 SQVTM and CDR2 ANQGSEA. The CDR3 runs 12 residues.

This clonotype was counted only a few times. This chain uses TRBV28 with TRBJ2-3; weak D call: TRBD2 (5 bases). Trimming cost V 5 bases and J 4 bases, with 19 bases left between them. The CDR3 covers 16 residues. Germline loops: CDR1 MDHEN, CDR2 SYDVKM. In nucleotides, the CDR3 is TGTGCCAGCAGTCCGACACCCGCTAGCTTCCCAGATACGCAGTATTTT. This codes for CASSPTPASFPDTQYF.

The chain joins TRBV20-1 to TRBJ2-5; 8 bases align to TRBD1. CDR1 is DFQATT and CDR2 is SNEGSKA in the germline V gene (reference sequence). CDR3 length equals 14 residues. J was trimmed by 5 bases and V by 6 bases; bases with no gene match: 11. The CDR3 here is CSALSQGAGETQYF. As DNA, the CDR3 is TGCAGTGCGCTAAGCCAGGGGGCTGGGGAGACCCAGTACTTC.